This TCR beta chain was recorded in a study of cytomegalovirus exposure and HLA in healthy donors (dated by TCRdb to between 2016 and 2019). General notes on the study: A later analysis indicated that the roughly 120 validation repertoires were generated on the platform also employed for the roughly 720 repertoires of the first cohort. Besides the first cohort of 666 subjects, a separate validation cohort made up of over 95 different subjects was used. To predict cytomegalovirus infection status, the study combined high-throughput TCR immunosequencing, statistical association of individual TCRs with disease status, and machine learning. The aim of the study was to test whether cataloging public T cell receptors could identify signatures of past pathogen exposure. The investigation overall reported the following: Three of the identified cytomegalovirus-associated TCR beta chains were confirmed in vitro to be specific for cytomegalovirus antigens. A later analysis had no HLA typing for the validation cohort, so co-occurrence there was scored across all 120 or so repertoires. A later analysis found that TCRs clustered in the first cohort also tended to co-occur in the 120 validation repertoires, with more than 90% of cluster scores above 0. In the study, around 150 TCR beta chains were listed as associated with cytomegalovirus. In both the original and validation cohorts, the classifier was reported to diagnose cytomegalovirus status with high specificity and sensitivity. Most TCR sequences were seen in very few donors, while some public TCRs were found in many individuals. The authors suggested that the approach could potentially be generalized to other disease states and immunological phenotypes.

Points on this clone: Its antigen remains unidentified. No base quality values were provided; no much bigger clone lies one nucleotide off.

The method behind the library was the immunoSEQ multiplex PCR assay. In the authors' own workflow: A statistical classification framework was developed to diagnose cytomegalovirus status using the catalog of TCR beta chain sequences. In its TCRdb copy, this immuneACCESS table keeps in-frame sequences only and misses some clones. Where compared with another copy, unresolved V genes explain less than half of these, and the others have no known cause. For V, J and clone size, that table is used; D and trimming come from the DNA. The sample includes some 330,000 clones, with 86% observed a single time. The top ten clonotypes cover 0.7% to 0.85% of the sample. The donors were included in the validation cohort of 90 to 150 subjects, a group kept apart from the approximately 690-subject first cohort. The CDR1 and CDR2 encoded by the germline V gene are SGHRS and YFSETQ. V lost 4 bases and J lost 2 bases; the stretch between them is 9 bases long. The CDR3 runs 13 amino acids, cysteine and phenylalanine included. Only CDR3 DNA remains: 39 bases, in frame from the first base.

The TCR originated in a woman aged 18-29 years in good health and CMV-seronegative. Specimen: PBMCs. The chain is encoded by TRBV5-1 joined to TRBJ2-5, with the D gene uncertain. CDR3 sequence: CASSEAPQETQYF. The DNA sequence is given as TGCGCCAGCAGCGAAGCGCCTCAAGAGACCCAGTACTTC.